These 2 T cell receptor beta chains share one sample of origin, sequenced in a study of shared T cell receptors in the human thymus. Only in-frame clones appear in the TCRdb table, and some are missing; sequencing was by immunoSEQ multiplex PCR. The sample lists hundreds of thousands of clones; roughly 90% were seen once. The data also belong to a second study, concerning human thymus T cells.

The specimen sequenced was thymocytes. These receptors originate from a boy younger than two with a congenital heart defect.

V gene TRBV5-1 combines with J gene TRBJ2-1; 12 positions agree with TRBD2. The CDR3 is 16 amino acids. The V gene end was trimmed by 4 bases and the J gene end by 6 bases; junction bases not matched to a gene: 8. Germline V gives CDR1 SGHRS, CDR2 YFSETQ. The CDR3 nucleotides read TGCGCCAGCAGCGGGACTAGCGGGCGCCGCCCCAATGAGCAGTTCTTC. Translating it yields CASSGTSGRRPNEQFF.

CDR3 amino acids: CASSPPGNKGYTF. The CDR3 region has the DNA TGTGCCAGCAGCCCCCCGGGAAACAAGGGCTACACCTTC. V and J are TRBV7-4 and TRBJ1-2, with unresolved D. V shed 5 bases and J shed 8 bases, with 15 bases lying between them. From germline, CDR1 is SGHVT and CDR2 SQSDAQ. The CDR3 extends over 13 amino acids.